Reported below is one T cell receptor (beta chain). In its sample, this clone was seen once. What antigen it recognizes has not been identified. No base qualities exist here, and no much larger clone lies one base off it. The germline ends are 10 bases apart after V is trimmed by 2 bases and J by 0 bases. From cysteine to phenylalanine, the CDR3 is 15 amino acids long. The kept DNA is CDR3 alone, 45 bases in frame from the first base. Via the germline V gene, CDR1 is SGHTA and CDR2 FQGNSA. Each collaborating institution followed its own protocols to collect whole blood in K2EDTA tubes. For TCRbeta analysis, collaborator samples were shipped as frozen whole blood, as isolated PBMCs, or as DNA extracted from either sample type. This sample was included in a study of blood T cell repertoires in COVID-19 (dated by TCRdb to 2018 to 2021). Notes on the research overall: Collaborator samples came from the United States, Italy and Spain and covered acute and convalescent phases of COVID-19. The prospective study material was composed of cDNA or gDNA derived from T cells, B-cell-depleted T cells, or PBMCs. Subjects who had been exposed to COVID-19, were actively infected with it, or had recovered from it provided the deeply sampled blood TCRbeta repertoires that made up the dataset. The repertoires were made available in a free public database intended to serve as a resource for research on the immune response to SARS-CoV-2. Samples came from the ongoing ImmuneRACE study (first 160 participants) plus 1,254 subjects from 6 global collaborators. Sample metadata almost always included a de-identified subject ID, COVID-19 status, age in years and sex. Where available, HLA class I and class II types were taken from metadata supplied by the sample provider and were not determined by assay-based typing. The study at large found these results: How much clinical and demographic metadata was included differed by source and by participant, and the metadata was provided uncurated.

TCRbeta CDR3 regions were amplified from genomic DNA using the immunoSEQ Assay, a bias-controlled multiplex PCR. For the original study's pipeline: The number of nucleated cells in each sample was estimated from the amplification of reference gene primers within the assay. Sequence reads were collapsed and filtered to measure the absolute abundance of every unique TCRbeta CDR3 rearrangement. For each sample, productive Simpson clonality was calculated as the square root of Simpson's diversity index over productive rearrangements. TCRdb mirrors the immuneACCESS table, restricted to in-frame sequences. Some clones are absent from its copies; in checked studies, under half trace to an unresolved V gene, and the reason for the others is unknown. V and J calls and clone size are given by that table; D and trimming were obtained from the DNA. This sample lists approximately 96,000 clones; about 88% were detected once. About 2.9% of the sample is in the top ten clones.

Sequenced input: peripheral blood. The V and J genes are TRBV7-2 and TRBJ1-1; the D gene lacks a confident call. The origin of this receptor is a woman older than 75 with acute or convalescent COVID-19. The nucleotide sequence reads as follows: TGTGCCAGCAGCTTAAATCCGTCCTTGAACACTGAAGCTTTCTTT. Its coded protein is CASSLNPSLNTEAFF.